Detailed here is one T cell receptor beta chain. What it binds is not known. This CDR3 comprises 14 residues. CDR1 SEHNR and CDR2 FQNEAQ come from the germline V gene (reference sequence). J lost 4 bases, V lost 5 bases, and 7 bases had no gene match. The entry originates in a study of CD8+ T cells in alopecia areata. The overall study: Treatment ran 6 to 18 months, with 6 months of follow-up afterward.

RNA extraction was followed by reverse transcription into cDNA, which acted as the sequencing template. Data came from immunoSEQ multiplex PCR; TCRdb stores just in-frame clones and leaves some out. The sample lists fewer than 200,000 clones, approximately 65% occurring once. The researchers isolated CD4+ and CD8+ T cells from PBMCs by sorting. Notes on the study in general: For lesional scalp, especially alopecia totalis/universalis, clonality was higher than in normal scalp. Mouse data revealed clearer TCR sharing than patient data did, a gap possibly tied to HLA.

The origin of this receptor is a human donor with alopecia areata. V is TRBV7-9 and J is TRBJ2-7, with 8 bases fitting TRBD2. This sample comprised CD8+ T cells sorted from blood, obtained at week 0. The CDR3 sequence: CASSPSGGRYEQYF. CDR3 nucleotide sequence: TGTGCCAGCAGCCCCTCGGGGGGGCGGTACGAGCAGTACTTC. Together with reference TRBV7-9 and TRBJ2-7, the CDR3 gives the full variable domain: DTGVSQNPRHKITKRGQNVTFRCDPISEHNRLYWYRQTLGQGPEFLTYFQNEAQLEKSRLLSDRFSAERPKGSFSTLEIQRTEQGDSAMYLCASSPSGGRYEQYFGPGTRLTVT.